The 27 T cell receptor beta chains below all came from one sample that was sequenced in a study of T cells after yellow fever vaccination. From the 5' RACE reads, TCRdb called clonotypes with MiXCR, one entry per CDR3 protein. The data contain more than 300,000 distinct CDR3 sequences, roughly 6.8% of them singletons. The source material was PBMCs, sampled around 45 days after the first yellow fever vaccination. The receptors shown here come from a man aged 18 to 29 who received the YFV17D yellow fever vaccine.

This clonotype occurred many times. The chain carries TRBV27 and TRBJ2-2; no reliable D call. CDR3 length equals 18 residues. The germline V and J ends were trimmed by 3 bases and 3 bases, with 20 bases remaining between them. The germline V gene encodes CDR1 MNHEY and CDR2 SMNVEV (reference sequence). In DNA, the CDR3 is TGTGCCAGCAGTTTGGGTGGCAGGACGAATTGGGACACCGGGGAGCTGTTTTTT. Its protein is CASSLGGRTNWDTGELFF.

This clonotype showed up many times. V and J are TRBV24-1 and TRBJ2-1; 7 bases line up with TRBD2. The CDR3 sequence is 13 residues long. Trimming took 9 bases from V and 5 from J; bases not matched to a gene: 6. The V gene's germline CDR1 is KGHDR and CDR2 SFDVKD. The CDR3, as DNA: TGTGCCACCGGGGGGGACCCCCACAATGAGCAGTTCTTC. It yields the protein CATGGDPHNEQFF.

The rearrangement uses TRBV6-5 and TRBJ1-3; weak D call: TRBD1 (5 bases). Germline assignment: CDR1 MNHEY and CDR2 SVGAGI. V shed 0 bases and J shed 0 bases, with 12 bases lying between them. The length of the CDR3 is 17 residues. The CDR3 coding sequence is TGTGCCAGCAGTTACTCGACGGACACCTCCTCTGGAAACACCATATATTTT. Translated: CASSYSTDTSSGNTIYF.

V usage is TRBV29-1 and J usage is TRBJ2-4; the match to TRBD2 covers 7 bases. The CDR3 covers 18 residues. Losses at the gene ends were 4 bases for V and 1 base for J; bases not matched to a gene: 16. Germline lookup yields CDR1 SQVTM and CDR2 ANQGSEA. CDR3 sequence (DNA): TGCAGCGTTGTTGTGGGGGGGTTCCCGACATTGGCCAAAAACATTCAGTACTTC. Residues: CSVVVGGFPTLAKNIQYF.

This clonotype was counted only a few times. This sequence joins TRBV5-1 and TRBJ1-2; 7 bases are shared with TRBD1. CDR1 and CDR2 from the germline V gene are SGHRS and YFSETQ. J was trimmed by 1 base and V by 4 bases; bases with no gene match: 7. This CDR3 region has 15 residues. The CDR3, as DNA: TGCGCCAGCAGCGGATCAGGGGGAGGTAACTATGGCTACACCTTC. Translated, it gives CASSGSGGGNYGYTF.

The V and J genes are TRBV6-5 and TRBJ2-2; possible D gene TRBD2, 5 bases. The V and J ends lost 2 bases and 2 bases respectively, with 15 bases between them. The CDR3 has 17 amino acids. Per the germline V gene, CDR1 is MNHEY and CDR2 is SVGAGI. Here the CDR3 reads CASSYGSGPANTGELFF. The CDR3 nucleotides are TGTGCCAGCAGTTACGGGAGCGGCCCGGCAAACACCGGGGAGCTGTTTTTT.

This clonotype was seen a handful of times. This chain links TRBV12-3 or TRBV12-4 with TRBJ2-7; 8 bases align to TRBD1. The CDR3 is made up of 15 amino acids. V was pared by 6 bases and J by 5 bases, with 12 bases of the junction left unmatched. CDR3 DNA: TGTGCCAGCAGCAACGGACAGGGTATATCCCACGAGCAGTACTTC. Translated: CASSNGQGISHEQYF.

The V and J genes are TRBV6-5 and TRBJ2-1; possibly TRBD1 for D (5 bases). CDR1 is MNHEY and CDR2 is SVGAGI in the germline V gene. The length of the CDR3 is 12 residues. Trimming took 5 bases from V and 5 from J, leaving 7 bases between them. The CDR3 here is CASSDRNNEQFF. The CDR3 nucleotides read TGTGCCAGCAGTGACAGAAACAATGAGCAGTTCTTC.

This rearrangement joins TRBV7-2 to TRBJ2-7; D possibly corresponds to TRBD1 (6 bases). The CDR3 length is 13 residues. Germline V gene sequence: CDR1 SGHTA, CDR2 FQGNSA. V lost 5 bases and J lost 6, with 14 bases in between. The chain's CDR3 is CASSPSTGTEQYF. DNA for the CDR3: TGTGCCAGCAGCCCATCCACAGGGACCGAGCAGTACTTC.

This clonotype was counted ten times or more. This rearrangement joins TRBV20-1 to TRBJ1-1; D is uncertain. Germline V gene data show CDR1 as DFQATT and CDR2 as SNEGSKA (reference sequence). V lost 1 base and J lost 6, with 9 bases in between. The CDR3 sequence is 12 residues long. CDR3 residues: CSARGVLAEAFF. The CDR3, as DNA: TGCAGTGCTAGAGGGGTTTTGGCTGAAGCTTTCTTT.

This clonotype was seen a handful of times. V is TRBV4-2 and J is TRBJ2-7; D possibly corresponds to TRBD1 (6 bases). The CDR3 loop spans 13 amino acids. V shed 5 bases and J shed 3 bases, with 11 bases lying between them. CDR1 is LGHNA, CDR2 YNFKEQ, per germline. CDR3 residues: CASSTGQNYEQYF. In DNA, the CDR3 is TGTGCCAGCAGCACGGGACAAAACTACGAGCAGTACTTC.

At least ten counts were recorded for this clonotype. The J gene is TRBJ1-1, the V gene TRBV5-1; no firm D call. Germline V gene lookup returns CDR1 SGHRS and CDR2 YFSETQ. The CDR3 runs to 12 residues. The V end was cut by 5 bases, the J end by 4 bases, with 9 bases between. CDR3 sequence: CASRAGLTEAFF. DNA of the CDR3: TGCGCCAGCAGAGCGGGTCTCACTGAAGCTTTCTTT.

This clonotype was seen ten or more times. This chain connects TRBV18 to TRBJ2-3; no clear D gene. Germline V gives CDR1 KGHSH, CDR2 LQKENI. CDR3 length: 16 residues. The V and J ends lost 1 base and 0 bases respectively, with 11 bases between them. The CDR3 DNA reads TGTGCCAGCTCACCACTAGAAATTTCTAGCACAGATACGCAGTATTTT. Encoded protein: CASSPLEISSTDTQYF.

V is TRBV7-3 and J is TRBJ1-6; 7 bases fit TRBD1. Germline V gene data show CDR1 as SGHTA and CDR2 as FQGTGA. Losses at the gene ends were 5 bases for V and 6 bases for J; bases not matched to a gene: 7. The CDR3 covers 15 residues. The CDR3 coding sequence is TGTGCCAGCAGCCGGGACAGCCAAAGTAATTCACCCCTCCACTTT. Amino acids: CASSRDSQSNSPLHF.

This clonotype was observed at least ten times. The chain couples TRBV4-3 to TRBJ2-1; possible D gene TRBD2, 5 bases. Trimming took 4 bases from V and 0 from J, leaving 10 bases between them. CDR1 is LGHNA and CDR2 is YSLEER in the germline V gene. The CDR3 consists of 15 residues. DNA of the CDR3: TGCGCCAGCAGCCGGAGGTCCGGCTCCTACAATGAGCAGTTCTTC. Translated, it gives CASSRRSGSYNEQFF.

This clonotype was seen more than once but under ten times. The chain uses TRBV7-2 and TRBJ2-5; D is ambiguous. The CDR3 loop spans 16 amino acids. Looked up from germline, CDR1 is SGHTA and CDR2 is FQGNSA. The V end lost 2 bases, the J end lost 0 bases, and 13 bases lay between the germline ends. CDR3 sequence (DNA): TGTGCCAGCAGCTTAATGCCCCACAGTAACCAAGAGACCCAGTACTTC. Amino acids: CASSLMPHSNQETQYF.

The rearrangement uses TRBV7-2 and TRBJ2-3, with TRBD2 matching over 8 bases. V shed 5 bases, J shed 2 bases, and the junction held 12 bases outside the gene matches. Germline CDR1 and CDR2: SGHTA and FQGNSA. The CDR3 is 17 residues long. CDR3 DNA: TGTGCCAGCAGCGAATCCTCAGCGGGGGTCTCCACAGATACGCAGTATTTT. This codes for CASSESSAGVSTDTQYF.

About this clonotype: At one boundary the junction diverges from the germline segment, which might be a read error. V is TRBV19 and J is TRBJ2-1; 8 bases align to TRBD2. Germline V gene data show CDR1 as LNHDA and CDR2 as SQIVND (reference sequence). This CDR3 has 15 amino acids. The CDR3 coding sequence is TGTGCCGGTAGGTCCGGGACTAGCTCCTACAATGAGCAGTTCTTC. Protein: CAGRSGTSSYNEQFF.

This clonotype was seen a handful of times. A read error may produce the germline difference seen at one junction end. The J gene is TRBJ2-4, the V gene TRBV19, with D tentatively TRBD2 (5 bases). The CDR3 extends over 14 amino acids. Per germline, CDR1 LNHDA and CDR2 SQIVND (reference sequence). CDR3 in amino acids: CASSITGSVGIKYF. CDR3 in DNA: TGTGCCAGTAGTATCACGGGGTCCGTGGGCATTAAGTACTTC.

In the case of this clonotype: A much larger clone is a single base away; this may be a read error. The V and J genes are TRBV29-1 and TRBJ2-3; perhaps TRBD2 as D (6 bases). CDR1 is SQVTM and CDR2 is ANQGSEA in the germline V gene. The V and J ends lost 3 bases and 8 bases respectively, with 18 bases between them. The CDR3 covers 14 residues. The CDR3 DNA reads TGCAGCGTTGATGGCGGGGCGGTCTCCAGTACGCAGTATTTT. It yields the protein CSVDGGAVSSTQYF.

The chain is built from TRBV7-6 and TRBJ1-1, with 8 bases that match TRBD1. V dropped 5 bases and J dropped 7; count of bases not matched to a gene: 9. The V gene's germline CDR1 is SGHVS and CDR2 FNYEAQ. The CDR3 covers 14 residues. CDR3 amino acids: CASSPRQGRSEAFF. DNA for the CDR3: TGTGCCAGCAGCCCTCGACAGGGGCGAAGTGAAGCTTTCTTT.

V usage is TRBV7-8 and J usage is TRBJ1-4, with D perhaps TRBD1 (5 bases). Germline V gives CDR1 SGHVS, CDR2 FQNEAQ. V was cut by 4 bases and J by 6 bases, with 18 bases left in between. The length of the CDR3 is 16 residues. Here the CDR3 reads CASSSVRDSDYEKLFF. The CDR3 DNA reads as TGTGCCAGCAGCTCGGTGCGCGACAGCGATTATGAAAAACTGTTTTTT.

The chain links TRBV27 to TRBJ2-3; 7 bases are a match to TRBD2. The V gene end was trimmed by 5 bases and the J gene end by 8 bases; junction bases not matched to a gene: 16. The CDR3 is 16 amino acids. Germline V CDR1 and CDR2: MNHEY, SMNVEV (reference sequence). As DNA, the CDR3 is TGTGCCAGCAGTGAATCTAGCGGCTCCTCCCGTCGTACGCAGTATTTT. It yields the protein CASSESSGSSRRTQYF.

The rearrangement joins TRBV10-2 to TRBJ2-2; D gene unclear. From germline, CDR1 is WSHSY and CDR2 SAAADI. V was pared by 6 bases and J by 5 bases, with 7 bases between. The CDR3 runs to 12 residues. This chain's CDR3 is CASSKVTGELFF. As DNA, the CDR3 is TGCGCCAGCAGCAAGGTTACCGGGGAGCTGTTTTTT.

This clonotype was detected ten times or more. The CDR3 sequence is CASSGGERFYNEQFF. The CDR3 DNA follows: TGTGCCAGCAGCGGAGGGGAGCGGTTCTACAATGAGCAGTTCTTC. The chain joins TRBV7-2 to TRBJ2-1; tentatively, D is TRBD2 (6 bases). Trimming left V 5 bases short and J 3 bases short, with 14 bases between. The V gene's germline CDR1 is SGHTA and CDR2 FQGNSA. CDR3 size: 15 residues.

This clonotype was detected a few times. The chain uses TRBV7-3 and TRBJ2-5; D possibly matches TRBD1 or TRBD2 (5 bases each). The length of the CDR3 is 14 residues. V was cut by 4 bases and J by 1 base, with 10 bases left in between. Germline assignment: CDR1 SGHTA and CDR2 FQGTGA. The CDR3: CASSSPGPQETQYF. The CDR3 nucleotides are TGTGCCAGCAGCTCTCCGGGACCCCAAGAGACCCAGTACTTC.

The table lists this clonotype with a few counts. The J gene is TRBJ2-7, the V gene TRBV24-1; 9 bases line up with TRBD1. The CDR3 has 13 residues. Per germline, CDR1 KGHDR and CDR2 SFDVKD. Unmatched junction bases numbered 7, after V lost 9 bases and J lost 5 bases. CDR3 region: CATPRDRADEQYV. CDR3 coding DNA: TGTGCCACCCCTCGGGACAGGGCGGACGAGCAGTACGTC.